These 21 T cell receptor beta chains originate from one sample sequenced in a study of blood T cell repertoires in COVID-19. Sequenced by immunoSEQ multiplex PCR; TCRdb stores in-frame clones only, minus some. Counted here are more than 150,000 clones, roughly nine tenths occurring once; the ten biggest clones make up approximately 4%. Sequenced material: peripheral blood. These receptors were collected from a woman aged 70 to 79 with acute or convalescent COVID-19.

The chain recombines TRBV7-9 with TRBJ1-1; D ambiguous. Trimming shortened V by 0 bases and J by 0 bases, and 17 bases separated the two germline ends. The CDR3 contains 18 residues. CDR1 is SEHNR and CDR2 is FQNEAQ in the germline V gene (reference sequence). Here the CDR3 reads CASSLAGWYGQLNTEAFF. The CDR3 DNA is TGTGCCAGCAGCTTAGCCGGATGGTATGGGCAGTTGAACACTGAAGCTTTCTTT.

The chain combines TRBV6-5 with TRBJ2-5; 12 nucleotides line up with TRBD1. This CDR3 has 15 amino acids. Trimming cost V 3 bases and J 5 bases; bases outside gene matches: 4. Per the germline V gene, CDR1 is MNHEY and CDR2 is SVGAGI. In DNA, the CDR3 is TGTGCCAGCAGTTATACCGGGACAGGGGGCGAGACCCAGTACTTC. Its translation is CASSYTGTGGETQYF.

The chain uses TRBV7-9 and TRBJ2-7; D perhaps matches TRBD2 (5 bases). The CDR3 covers 14 residues. V gave up 5 bases and J gave up 0 bases, with 11 bases separating them. Germline-derived CDR1 and CDR2 are SEHNR and FQNEAQ (reference sequence). CDR3 DNA: TGTGCCAGCAGCACCCGACGGGACTCCTACGAGCAGTACTTC. This codes for CASSTRRDSYEQYF.

CDR3 sequence (DNA): TGCGCCAGCAGCCAATCCAGGGCCCTGAACAATGAGCAGTTCTTC. Translation gives CASSQSRALNNEQFF. The gene calls are TRBV4-3 and TRBJ2-1; a weak D match, TRBD1 (5 bases). The CDR3 is made up of 15 amino acids. CDR1 LGHNA and CDR2 YSLEER come from the germline V gene. The V and J ends lost 2 bases and 5 bases respectively, with 13 bases between them.

This clone was detected a few times. The gene calls are TRBV7-9 and TRBJ1-4; D is undetermined. V lost 1 base, J lost 2 bases, and 11 bases lay in between. The V gene's germline CDR1 is SEHNR and CDR2 FQNEAQ (reference sequence). This CDR3 has 16 residues. The chain's CDR3 is CASSLGQASTNEKLFF. CDR3 DNA: TGTGCCAGCAGCTTAGGCCAGGCATCGACTAATGAAAAACTGTTTTTT.

A single count supports this clone. The genes are TRBV18 and TRBJ1-1; D is ambiguous. Looked up from germline, CDR1 is KGHSH and CDR2 is LQKENI. The CDR3 is 15 residues long. The V gene lost 3 bases and the J gene lost 0 bases, with 11 bases spanning the gap. The CDR3 is CASSPKDGMNTEAFF. The CDR3 nucleotides read TGTGCCAGCTCACCGAAAGACGGGATGAACACTGAAGCTTTCTTT. Using reference TRBV18 and TRBJ1-1 for the parts outside the CDR3, the full variable domain is NAGVMQNPRHLVRRRGQEARLRCSPMKGHSHVYWYRQLPEEGLKFMVYLQKENIIDESGMPKERFSAEFPKEGPSILRIQQVVRGDSAAYFCASSPKDGMNTEAFFGQGTRLTVV.

This clone has a handful of counts. The chain is built from TRBV15 and TRBJ2-7; D uncertain. The CDR3 extends over 15 amino acids. V lost 0 bases, J lost 3 bases, and 12 bases lay in between. Germline CDR1 reads LNHNV; CDR2 reads YYDKDF (reference sequence). CDR3 sequence (DNA): TGTGCCACCAGCAGAGATGTTCGGAGCAACTACGAGCAGTACTTC. The encoded protein is CATSRDVRSNYEQYF. Drawing the rest from reference TRBV15 and TRBJ2-7, the complete variable domain is DAMVIQNPRYQVTQFGKPVTLSCSQTLNHNVMYWYQQKSSQAPKLLFHYYDKDFNNEADTPDNFQSRRPNTSFCFLDIRSPGLGDTAMYLCATSRDVRSNYEQYFGPGTRLTVT.

The chain combines TRBV5-3 with TRBJ2-1; D might be TRBD2 (5 bases). TRBV5-3 is recorded as an ORF, its role being uncertain. CDR3 length: 11 amino acids. Trimming took 4 bases from V and 9 from J, leaving 8 bases between them. This CDR3 reads CARSHEGEQFF. As DNA, the CDR3 is TGTGCCAGAAGCCATGAGGGTGAGCAGTTCTTC.

The chain recombines TRBV5-6 with TRBJ2-1; 10 positions agree with TRBD2. V dropped 4 bases and J dropped 11; count of bases not matched to a gene: 12. Germline loops: CDR1 SGHDT, CDR2 YYEEEE. This CDR3 contains 15 residues. The CDR3 sequence: CASSPTSGNPLKQFF. Here the CDR3 DNA reads TGTGCCAGCAGCCCAACTAGCGGGAACCCCCTAAAGCAGTTCTTC.

In this sample, this clone turned up a few times. The genes are TRBV19 and TRBJ1-1; TRBD1 might be the D (6 bases). V was clipped by 3 bases and J by 1 base, with 9 bases between them. Per germline, CDR1 LNHDA and CDR2 SQIVND (reference sequence). This CDR3 is built from 14 residues. CDR3 DNA: TGTGCCAGTAGTATGAGGGGGGGGAACACTGAAGCTTTCTTT. Encoded protein: CASSMRGGNTEAFF.

The chain is built from TRBV4-3 and TRBJ1-2; D perhaps matches TRBD1 (5 bases). V was pared by 0 bases and J by 0 bases, with 8 bases between. This CDR3 comprises 15 residues. Germline CDR1 reads LGHNA; CDR2 reads YSLEER. DNA for the CDR3: TGCGCCAGCAGCCAAGATCCCAGGGCTAACTATGGCTACACCTTC. Translated: CASSQDPRANYGYTF.

The chain couples TRBV15 to TRBJ2-7; a possible D gene is TRBD2 (5 bases). Germline loops: CDR1 LNHNV, CDR2 YYDKDF (reference sequence). The CDR3 runs 15 residues. V was shortened by 0 bases and J by 3 bases, with 12 bases between the two germline ends. CDR3 loop: CATSRDQVTSYEQYF. CDR3 nucleotide sequence: TGTGCCACCAGCAGAGATCAGGTCACTAGCTACGAGCAGTACTTC.

The chain combines TRBV11-2 with TRBJ2-7; 7 positions agree with TRBD1. Germline values: CDR1 SGHAT, CDR2 FQNNGV. Trimming took 5 bases from V and 0 from J; bases not matched to a gene: 13. The CDR3 runs to 17 residues. CDR3 DNA: TGTGCCAGCAGCCGGGCCCGGGACAGACGGAGCTCCTACGAGCAGTACTTC. Its protein product is CASSRARDRRSSYEQYF.

The chain uses TRBV16 and TRBJ2-2, with 10 bases aligning to TRBD1. V was clipped by 2 bases and J by 4 bases; unmatched bases: 4. The length of the CDR3 is 16 residues. Germline-derived CDR1 and CDR2 are KGHSY and FQNENV. The DNA for the CDR3 is TGTGCCAGCAGCCAAGCGGGACAGGGGTTCACCGGGGAGCTGTTTTTT. It specifies CASSQAGQGFTGELFF.

V gene TRBV10-3 combines with J gene TRBJ1-2, with 12 bases that match TRBD1. V gave up 0 bases and J gave up 4 bases; unmatched junction bases: 6. In germline, CDR1 is ENHRY, CDR2 SYGVKD. This CDR3 comprises 17 residues. The CDR3 nucleotides read TGTGCCATCAGTGAGTCAGGGACAGGGGGCTCGTTCTATGGCTACACCTTC. Encoded protein: CAISESGTGGSFYGYTF.

The V and J genes are TRBV12-3 or TRBV12-4 and TRBJ2-2; D is unclear. Trimming left V 3 bases short and J 8 bases short, with 4 bases between. CDR3 size: 11 residues. For the CDR3, the DNA is TGTGCCAGCAGTTTTCGGGGGGAGCTGTTTTTT. Protein sequence: CASSFRGELFF.

The V and J genes are TRBV6-6 and TRBJ2-5, with no clear D. Trimming shortened V by 2 bases and J by 1 base, and 8 bases separated the two germline ends. The germline gives CDR1 MNHNY, CDR2 SVGAGI (reference sequence). The CDR3 spans 14 residues. The CDR3 spells CASSYGGSQETQYF. The DNA for the CDR3 is TGTGCCAGCAGTTACGGTGGCAGCCAAGAGACCCAGTACTTC.

V gene TRBV3-1 (or the pseudogene TRBV3-2) combines with J gene TRBJ2-5; 7 bases map to TRBD2. The CDR3 runs to 16 residues. V shed 4 bases and J 5 bases; nucleotides not matched to a gene: 13. CDR1 and CDR2 from the germline V gene are LGHDT and YNNKEL (reference sequence). The CDR3 nucleotides read TGTGCCAGCAGCCCCGGTAGGGACTACCGTAGGGAGACCCAGTACTTC. Its protein is CASSPGRDYRRETQYF.

The chain carries TRBV5-4 and TRBJ2-7, with TRBD1 matching 8 bases. Trimming at V came to 0 bases and at J to 6 bases, leaving 5 bases not matched to a gene. The CDR3 extends over 14 amino acids. Germline-derived CDR1 and CDR2 are SGHNT and YYREEE (reference sequence). CDR3 sequence: CASSLGDRTAEQYF. In DNA, the CDR3 is TGTGCCAGCAGCTTGGGGGACAGGACGGCCGAGCAGTACTTC.

The chain links TRBV12-5 to TRBJ1-5; D is perhaps TRBD1 (6 bases). CDR1 is LGHNT and CDR2 is FRNRAP in the germline V gene. The V and J ends lost 1 base and 0 bases respectively, with 13 bases between them. The CDR3 totals 17 residues. The CDR3 spells CASGLAPQGNSNQPQHF. DNA for the CDR3: TGTGCTAGTGGTTTGGCTCCACAGGGAAATAGCAATCAGCCCCAGCATTTT.

The chain has TRBV19 and TRBJ2-3; tentatively, D is TRBD2 (6 bases). The CDR3 has 16 amino acids. The V and J ends lost 4 bases and 2 bases respectively, with 16 bases between them. CDR1 and CDR2 from the germline V gene are LNHDA and SQIVND (reference sequence). CDR3 region: CASSNRGISSTDTQYF. In DNA form, the CDR3 reads TGTGCCAGTAGTAACCGGGGGATCTCCTCCACAGATACGCAGTATTTT.